The clone carrying this T cell receptor (delta chain) is medium-sized within its sample. This record belongs to a study of gamma-delta chains in newborns, infants, children. Study-wide background: Microbial exposure reportedly drives polyclonal innate γδ T cell expansion after birth.

TCRdb reanalysed the reads via CATT. The sample lists 5,700 or so delta-chain clones, just over 14% occurring once. Trimming took off 0 bases at V and 0 bases at J, with 11 bases between the two ends. This CDR3 comprises 18 residues. Germline V gives CDR1 GEAIGNYY, CDR2 EKD. This rearrangement joins TRDV2 to TRDJ3; possibly TRDD3 for D (6 bases). This TCR came from a child who was a newborn, infant or young child, either healthy, febrile or measles-vaccinated (not recorded which). Source: blood, taken at baseline. The CDR3 sequence is CACDTAWGFSWDTRQMFF. As DNA, the CDR3 is TGTGCCTGTGACACCGCCTGGGGATTCTCCTGGGACACCCGACAGATGTTTTTC.